This T cell receptor (beta chain) was identified in a study of radiotherapy plus CTLA-4 blockade in lung cancer. Study-wide context: Disease control was present in 25% to 35% of patients, and objective responses in under 20%.

Study-level findings and limits: Some TCR clones had been derived from tumors. These clones expanded in peripheral blood after radiotherapy plus ipilimumab. Together with interferon-beta, which increased in serum after radiation, early dynamic changes in blood T cell clones were reportedly the best predictors of response.

Germline CDR1 is SGHRS and CDR2 is YFSETQ. Trimming removed 4 bases from V and 1 base from J; junction bases left unmatched: 0. The CDR3 is 13 amino acids. This table comes from immunoSEQ multiplex PCR, and its TCRdb copy is limited to in-frame clones, with some not included. The table shows roughly 54,000 clones, with more than 60% occurring only once. This clone was seen more than once but under ten times. Its antigen remains unknown. The specimen comprised peripheral blood, sampled from a patient treated with radiotherapy plus ipilimumab. The TCR was taken from a human donor with non-small cell lung cancer who had a partial response to radiotherapy plus ipilimumab. This chain links TRBV5-1 with TRBJ2-3; 7 bases agree with TRBD2. CDR3 region: CASSREGTDTQYF. In nucleotides, the CDR3 is TGCGCCAGCAGCCGGGAGGGCACAGATACGCAGTATTTT.